A selection of T cell receptor beta chains follows, all from one sample in a study of chemoradiotherapy in HPV16-positive cancers. Libraries were prepared by immunoSEQ multiplex PCR; TCRdb keeps only in-frame clonotypes and omits some of them. The repertoire holds 950 to 1,500 clones, with 92% as singletons. The sequencing used tumor tissue, collected from a patient who underwent chemoradiotherapy. The receptor set was obtained from a human donor with HPV-associated anogenital cancer. CDR3s include the opening cysteine and the closing phenylalanine or tryptophan. Fields, in order: CDR3 protein, CDR3 DNA, V gene, clone size, D gene, J gene. The D gene is left open where the match is weak. Rows give clone size only sometimes, using once, few, many, or a class for an expanded clone.

CDR3: CASSVVPGANTGELFF
DNA: TGTGCCAGCAGCGTAGTCCCGGGGGCGAACACCGGGGAGCTGTTTTTT
V: TRBV9
size: .
D: .
J: TRBJ2-2

CDR3: CAWSRGGSGDTQYF
DNA: TGTGCCTGGAGCAGGGGGGGAAGTGGAGATACGCAGTATTTT
V: TRBV30
size: .
D: .
J: TRBJ2-3

CDR3: CASSLSLASHNEQFF
DNA: TGTGCCAGCAGTTTAAGTCTAGCGAGCCACAATGAGCAGTTCTTC
V: TRBV27
size: .
D: .
J: TRBJ2-1

CDR3: CASSPGGSGDIQYF
DNA: TGTGCCAGCAGCCCCGGGGGCAGTGGGGACATTCAGTACTTC
V: TRBV7-2
size: .
D: .
J: TRBJ2-4

CDR3: CASSEESWESITDTQYF
DNA: TGTGCCAGCAGTGAAGAGAGCTGGGAGAGTATCACAGATACGCAGTATTTT
V: TRBV6-1
size: .
D: .
J: TRBJ2-3

CDR3: CASSRQGSGFNEKLFF
DNA: TGTGCCAGCAGTAGACAGGGGAGCGGGTTTAATGAAAAACTGTTTTTT
V: TRBV6-6
size: once
D: TRBD1
J: TRBJ1-4

CDR3: CASSTGYNEKLFF
DNA: TGTGCCAGCAGCACAGGATATAATGAAAAACTGTTTTTT
V: TRBV6-5
size: .
D: .
J: TRBJ1-4

CDR3: CASSYGGNQPQHF
DNA: TGTGCCAGCAGTTACGGGGGCAATCAGCCCCAGCATTTT
V: TRBV6-5
size: .
D: .
J: TRBJ1-5

CDR3: CASSIALDTKNYGYTF
DNA: TGTGCCAGTAGTATAGCCCTGGACACAAAGAACTATGGCTACACCTTC
V: TRBV19
size: .
D: .
J: TRBJ1-2

CDR3: CASSLGSANEKLFF
DNA: TGTGCCAGCAGCTTGGGGAGTGCTAATGAAAAACTGTTTTTT
V: TRBV11-2
size: .
D: .
J: TRBJ1-4

CDR3: CASSRTAISSYNEQFF
DNA: TGTGCCAGTAGTAGGACGGCAATCAGCTCCTACAATGAGCAGTTCTTC
V: TRBV19
size: .
D: .
J: TRBJ2-1

CDR3: CASSLEEGQFYEQYF
DNA: TGTGCCAGCAGCTTAGAAGAGGGACAATTCTACGAGCAGTACTTC
V: TRBV11-2
size: once
D: .
J: TRBJ2-7

CDR3: CASSLANRPIETQYF
DNA: TGTGCCAGCAGCTTGGCGAACAGGCCGATAGAGACCCAGTACTTC
V: TRBV5-6
size: .
D: .
J: TRBJ2-5

CDR3: CASSEQGGPGYTEAFF
DNA: TGTGCCAGCAGTGAACAAGGGGGACCCGGGTACACTGAAGCTTTCTTT
V: TRBV6-1
size: .
D: .
J: TRBJ1-1

CDR3: CSARVDEKLFF
DNA: TGCAGTGCTAGAGTAGATGAAAAACTGTTTTTT
V: TRBV20-1
size: .
D: .
J: TRBJ1-4

CDR3: CASRTTGYSSGANVLTF
DNA: TGTGCCAGTAGAACGACAGGTTACTCCTCTGGGGCCAACGTCCTGACTTTC
V: TRBV19
size: .
D: .
J: TRBJ2-6

CDR3: CASSPASQPIFSGNTIYF
DNA: TGTGCCAGCTCACCTGCTTCGCAGCCCATATTCTCTGGAAACACCATATATTTT
V: TRBV18
size: .
D: .
J: TRBJ1-3

CDR3: CASSIRLGGEQFF
DNA: TGTGCCAGCAGCATACGACTCGGTGGTGAGCAGTTCTTC
V: TRBV9
size: .
D: .
J: TRBJ2-1

CDR3: CASSLTASSGYGYTF
DNA: TGTGCCAGCAGCTTAACTGCCAGCTCTGGGTATGGCTACACCTTC
V: TRBV7-2
size: .
D: .
J: TRBJ1-2

CDR3: CASSLSGTGFRNGYTF
DNA: TGTGCCAGCAGCTTATCGGGCACTGGGTTCCGGAATGGCTACACCTTC
V: TRBV7-2
size: once
D: .
J: TRBJ1-2

CDR3: CATKTYTNTEAFF
DNA: TGTGCCACCAAGACGTACACGAACACTGAAGCTTTCTTT
V: TRBV19
size: .
D: .
J: TRBJ1-1

CDR3: CASTRVSGANVLTF
DNA: TGTGCCAGTACCAGGGTCTCTGGGGCCAACGTCCTGACTTTC
V: TRBV19
size: .
D: .
J: TRBJ2-6

CDR3: CSVEDLRANTEAFF
DNA: TGCAGCGTTGAAGATCTTAGGGCGAACACTGAAGCTTTCTTT
V: TRBV29-1
size: .
D: .
J: TRBJ1-1

CDR3: CASSVAGEKSDTQYF
DNA: TGTGCCAGCAGCGTAGCGGGAGAAAAATCAGATACGCAGTATTTT
V: TRBV9
size: .
D: .
J: TRBJ2-3

CDR3: CASSRTSGLGETQYF
DNA: TGTGCCAGCAGTCGGACTAGCGGGTTGGGGGAGACCCAGTACTTC
V: TRBV6-5
size: .
D: TRBD2
J: TRBJ2-5

CDR3: CASSAHWLAGFNEQFF
DNA: TGTGCCAGCAGCGCCCATTGGCTAGCGGGCTTCAATGAGCAGTTCTTC
V: TRBV5-5
size: .
D: TRBD2
J: TRBJ2-1

CDR3: CASSRGGQSNQPQHF
DNA: TGTGCCAGCAGCCGCGGGGGACAGAGCAATCAGCCCCAGCATTTT
V: TRBV11-2
size: .
D: TRBD1
J: TRBJ1-5

CDR3: CSVIRQTDTQYF
DNA: TGCAGCGTCATACGACAGACAGATACGCAGTATTTT
V: TRBV29-1
size: .
D: .
J: TRBJ2-3

CDR3: CASSEPGYADNEQFF
DNA: TGTGCCAGCAGTGAGCCGGGCTATGCGGACAATGAGCAGTTCTTC
V: TRBV2
size: .
D: .
J: TRBJ2-1

CDR3: CASREQGGEAFF
DNA: TGTGCCAGCAGAGAACAGGGGGGTGAAGCTTTCTTT
V: TRBV2
size: .
D: TRBD1
J: TRBJ1-1

CDR3: CASSLGAGLSYEQYF
DNA: TGTGCCAGCAGCTTAGGGGCAGGCCTCTCTTACGAGCAGTACTTC
V: TRBV5-4
size: .
D: .
J: TRBJ2-7

CDR3: CASSPNSGQVMYNEQFF
DNA: TGCGCCAGCAGTCCAAACTCGGGACAGGTGATGTACAATGAGCAGTTCTTC
V: TRBV5-1
size: .
D: TRBD1
J: TRBJ2-1

CDR3: CASSLPGQINTEAFF
DNA: TGTGCCAGCAGCTTGCCGGGACAGATTAACACTGAAGCTTTCTTT
V: TRBV5-4
size: .
D: TRBD1
J: TRBJ1-1

CDR3: CASSSSRGKVETQYF
DNA: TGTGCCAGCAGCTCTTCCAGGGGAAAGGTGGAGACCCAGTACTTC
V: TRBV11-2
size: .
D: .
J: TRBJ2-5

CDR3: CASSRAGEVQFF
DNA: TGTGCCAGCAGCAGAGCGGGAGAGGTGCAGTTCTTC
V: TRBV7-6
size: .
D: TRBD2
J: TRBJ2-1

CDR3: CASSWGGPNEQFF
DNA: TGTGCCAGCAGTTGGGGGGGCCCCAATGAGCAGTTCTTC
V: TRBV27
size: .
D: .
J: TRBJ2-1

CDR3: CASSDSDGSTDTQYF
DNA: TGTGCCAGCAGTGACTCTGACGGTAGCACAGATACGCAGTATTTT
V: TRBV6-4
size: .
D: .
J: TRBJ2-3

CDR3: CASSLSRGAGADTQYF
DNA: TGTGCCAGCAGCCTCTCGAGGGGGGCCGGCGCAGATACGCAGTATTTT
V: TRBV9
size: .
D: .
J: TRBJ2-3

CDR3: CASDRAVNTEAFF
DNA: TGTGCCTCGGACAGGGCCGTGAACACTGAAGCTTTCTTT
V: TRBV7-9
size: .
D: TRBD1
J: TRBJ1-1

CDR3: CASSLGEGNSPLHF
DNA: TGTGCCAGCAGCTTAGGAGAAGGGAATTCACCCCTCCACTTT
V: TRBV11-2
size: .
D: .
J: TRBJ1-6

CDR3: CSVAGLPNTGELFF
DNA: TGCAGCGTTGCCGGACTTCCGAACACCGGGGAGCTGTTTTTT
V: TRBV29-1
size: .
D: .
J: TRBJ2-2

CDR3: CASSSSVHNEQFF
DNA: TGTGCCAGCAGCTCCAGCGTGCACAATGAGCAGTTCTTC
V: TRBV7-3
size: .
D: .
J: TRBJ2-1